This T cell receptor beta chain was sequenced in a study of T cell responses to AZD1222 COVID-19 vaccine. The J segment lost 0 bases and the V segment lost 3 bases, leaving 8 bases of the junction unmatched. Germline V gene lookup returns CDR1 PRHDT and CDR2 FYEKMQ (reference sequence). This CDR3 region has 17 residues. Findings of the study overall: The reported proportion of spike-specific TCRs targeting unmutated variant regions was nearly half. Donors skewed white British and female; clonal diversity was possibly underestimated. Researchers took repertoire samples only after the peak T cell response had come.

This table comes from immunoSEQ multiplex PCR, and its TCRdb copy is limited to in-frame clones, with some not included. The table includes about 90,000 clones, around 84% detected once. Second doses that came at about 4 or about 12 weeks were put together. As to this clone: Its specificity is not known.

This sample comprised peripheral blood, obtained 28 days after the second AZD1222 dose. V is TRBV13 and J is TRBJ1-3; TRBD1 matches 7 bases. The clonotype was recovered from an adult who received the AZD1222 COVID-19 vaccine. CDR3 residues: CASSFRPTGDSGNTIYF. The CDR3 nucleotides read TGTGCCAGCAGCTTCCGGCCTACAGGGGACTCTGGAAACACCATATATTTT.